This TCR beta chain appears in the sequencing data of a study of T cell responses to AZD1222 COVID-19 vaccine. Study context: Analyses pooled second doses at about 4 or about 12 weeks.

Clones were read by immunoSEQ multiplex PCR, and TCRdb kept only the in-frame ones, dropping some. In the table there are about 170,000 clones, 80% to 90% of which are singletons. Whole-study findings and limits: Baseline serostatus was positive in only 5 to 7 AZD1222 recipients.

V was pared by 3 bases and J by 5 bases, with 17 bases between. The CDR3 sequence is 15 residues long. Germline V gene sequence: CDR1 DFQATT, CDR2 SNEGSKA (reference sequence). In the case of this clone: Antigen: not known.

Here the sequenced sample was peripheral blood, taken on day 0 of AZD1222 vaccination. The genes are TRBV20-1 and TRBJ2-1, with D possibly matching TRBD2 (7 bases). This TCR was sampled from an adult in good health. CDR3 DNA sequence: TGCAGTGCTAGTGGGCTGACGGGGGGCCACAATGAGCAGTTCTTC. This codes for CSASGLTGGHNEQFF.